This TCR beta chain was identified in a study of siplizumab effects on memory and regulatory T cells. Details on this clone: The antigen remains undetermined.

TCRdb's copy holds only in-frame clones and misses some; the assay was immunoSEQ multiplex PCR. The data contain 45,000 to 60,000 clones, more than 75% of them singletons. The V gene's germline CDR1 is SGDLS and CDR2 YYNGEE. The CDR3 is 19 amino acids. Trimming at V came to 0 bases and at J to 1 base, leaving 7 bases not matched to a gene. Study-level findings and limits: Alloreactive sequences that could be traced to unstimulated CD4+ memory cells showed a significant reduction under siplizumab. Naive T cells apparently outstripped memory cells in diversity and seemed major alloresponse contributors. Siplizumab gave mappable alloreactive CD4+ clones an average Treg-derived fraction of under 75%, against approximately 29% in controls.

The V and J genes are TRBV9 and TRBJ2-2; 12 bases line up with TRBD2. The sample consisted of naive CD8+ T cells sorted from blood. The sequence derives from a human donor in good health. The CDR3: CASSVEWTSGNLNTGELFF. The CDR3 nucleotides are TGTGCCAGCAGCGTAGAGTGGACTAGCGGGAATCTGAACACCGGGGAGCTGTTTTTT.